This T cell receptor (beta chain) was observed in a study of blood T cell repertoires in COVID-19 (dated by TCRdb to 2018 to 2020). At the level of the whole study: Collaborator samples came from the United States, Italy and Spain and covered acute and convalescent phases of COVID-19. Nearly every sample came with metadata listing a de-identified subject ID, COVID-19 status, age in years and sex. The repertoires were released in a freely available public database intended as a resource for research on the immune response to SARS-CoV-2. Where HLA class I and class II types were available, the types were taken from metadata supplied by the sample provider, not from assay-based typing. The material from the prospective study consisted of cDNA or gDNA derived from T cells, B-cell-depleted T cells, or PBMCs. Samples came from the ongoing ImmuneRACE study (first 160 participants) plus 1,254 subjects from 6 global collaborators. Deeply sampled blood TCRbeta repertoires from subjects exposed to, actively infected with, or recovered from COVID-19 were included in the dataset. What the authors observed across the whole study: How much clinical and demographic metadata was included differed by source and by participant, and the metadata was provided uncurated.

TCRbeta CDR3 regions were amplified from genomic DNA using the immunoSEQ Assay, a bias-controlled multiplex PCR. The paper's processing steps were these. The number of nucleated cells in each sample was estimated by amplification of reference gene primers within the assay. To quantify the absolute abundance of each unique TCRbeta CDR3 rearrangement, sequence reads were collapsed and filtered. For each sample, productive Simpson clonality was calculated by taking the square root of Simpson's diversity index across productive rearrangements. TCRdb took this table from immuneACCESS and kept in-frame rearrangements with V and J called. Such tables lack part of the clones; where checked against another copy, unresolved V genes explain under half of the gap, and the rest is unexplained. Clone size and V and J calls were adopted from that table, with D and trimming inferred from the DNA. The sample table contains about 72,000 clones; only one count was recorded for approximately 85% of them. The top ten clonotypes cover roughly 30% of the sample.

As to this clone: Its antigen is not yet known. Qualities for individual bases were not recorded, and no much larger clone is one base off.

The collaborating institutions used their own protocols to collect whole blood in K2EDTA tubes. For TCRbeta analysis, collaborators shipped samples as frozen whole blood, isolated PBMCs, or DNA extracted from either of those sample types. Specimen: peripheral blood. The TCR was taken from a man between 50 and 59 years old with acute or convalescent COVID-19.

The DNA is TGTGCCAGCAGCGTAGCTACGACAGGGGAACCCTGCGAGCAGTACTTC. Translated, this is CASSVATTGEPCEQYF. Rearrangement joined TRBV9 to TRBJ2-7, with 8 bases in between that match TRBD1. The CDR3, cysteine through phenylalanine, is 16 amino acids long. Here the CDR3 DNA is all that survives: 48 bases in frame from base 1. The junction shows trimming of 0 bases on V and 6 bases on J, and the gene matches do not reach 11 bases of it. The CDR1 and CDR2 encoded by the germline V gene are SGDLS and YYNGEE.